Below are 13 T cell receptor beta chains sequenced from a single sample in a study of blood T cell repertoires in COVID-19 (dated by TCRdb to between 2020 and 2021). Receptor amplification or capture employed the immunoSEQ multiplex PCR assay. TCRdb took this table from immuneACCESS and kept in-frame rearrangements with V and J called. Such tables lack part of the clones; where checked against another copy, unresolved V genes explain under half of the gap, and the rest is unexplained. This sample has about 150,000 clones in its table, and about 90% of those were observed once. Of the sample, 0.5% to 0.55% is held by the ten largest clones. Sequencing was performed on peripheral blood. Receptors originate from a man aged 50 to 60 with acute or convalescent COVID-19.

The chain combines TRBV18 with TRBJ1-5, with D unclear. V was trimmed by 3 bases and J by 4 bases, leaving 10 bases between them. The CDR3 runs 14 residues. In germline, CDR1 is KGHSH, CDR2 LQKENI. Here the CDR3 reads CASSPSIVNQPQHF. The CDR3 DNA reads as TGTGCCAGCTCACCGAGCATCGTGAATCAGCCCCAGCATTTT.

The chain combines TRBV25-1 with TRBJ1-4; TRBD1 matches 8 bases. The V gene's germline CDR1 is MGHDK and CDR2 SYGVNS. V lost 6 bases, J lost 10 bases, and 10 bases stayed unmatched. This CDR3 has 14 amino acids. The CDR3, as DNA: TGTGCCAGCAGAAGGAGTCAGGGGGCACGAAAACTGTTTTTT. Its translation is CASRRSQGARKLFF.

V usage is TRBV4-1 and J usage is TRBJ1-4; D remains ambiguous. Deletions cut 3 bases from V and 8 bases from J, with 7 bases between. The CDR3 is 12 residues long. Germline CDR1 and CDR2: MGHRA and YSYEKL. CDR3 sequence (DNA): TGCGCCAGCAGCCATGGTCGGGAAAAACTGTTTTTT. Amino acids: CASSHGREKLFF.

This chain uses TRBV28 with TRBJ1-1, with D unclear. CDR1 and CDR2 from the germline V gene are MDHEN and SYDVKM. The V end lost 6 bases, the J end lost 1 base, and 21 bases lay between the germline ends. The CDR3 is made up of 17 amino acids. CDR3 region: CASRISESEHPNTEAFF. The CDR3 DNA is TGTGCCAGCAGGATAAGTGAAAGTGAACACCCGAACACTGAAGCTTTCTTT.

V is TRBV7-2 and J is TRBJ2-7; TRBD2 agrees at 8 bases. Germline loops: CDR1 SGHTA, CDR2 FQGNSA. The CDR3 consists of 13 residues. V shed 5 bases and J 7 bases; nucleotides not matched to a gene: 7. CDR3 nucleotide sequence: TGTGCCAGCAGCCCCGGGAGGGGCGGAGAGCAGTACGTC. It translates to CASSPGRGGEQYV.

As DNA, the CDR3 is TGTGCCAGTAGTATAGGGCCAGGGGGTAGCAATCAGCCCCAGCATTTT. Its translation is CASSIGPGGSNQPQHF. The V gene is TRBV19, the J gene TRBJ1-5, with 7 nucleotides matching TRBD1. Trimming took 1 base from V and 0 from J; bases not matched to a gene: 3. The CDR3 covers 16 residues. The V gene's germline CDR1 is LNHDA and CDR2 SQIVND (reference sequence). Variable domain in full (rest from reference TRBV19 and TRBJ1-5): DGGITQSPKYLFRKEGQNVTLSCEQNLNHDAMYWYRQDPGQGLRLIYYSQIVNDFQKGDIAEGYSVSREKKESFPLTVTSAQKNPTAFYLCASSIGPGGSNQPQHFGDGTRLSIL.

The chain carries TRBV30 and TRBJ2-3; no clear D. The CDR3 totals 11 residues. Germline lookup yields CDR1 GTSNPN and CDR2 SVGIG (reference sequence). V was clipped by 2 bases and J by 4 bases, with 4 bases between them. The CDR3 DNA sequence: TGTGCCTGGAGTCGAGCAGATACGCAGTATTTT. This sequence encodes CAWSRADTQYF.

CDR3 amino acids: CASSSSQGSSNQPQHF. For the CDR3, the DNA is TGTGCCAGCAGTTCCTCACAGGGTTCGAGCAATCAGCCCCAGCATTTT. The rearrangement uses TRBV27 and TRBJ1-5, with D possibly matching TRBD1 (6 bases). CDR1 and CDR2 (germline): MNHEY, SMNVEV (reference sequence). CDR3 length: 16 amino acids. The V end lost 4 bases, the J end lost 1 base, and 14 bases lay between the germline ends.

The chain carries TRBV28 and TRBJ1-5, with D perhaps matching TRBD1 (6 bases). Germline CDR1 is MDHEN and CDR2 is SYDVKM. The V and J ends lost 5 bases and 5 bases respectively, with 16 bases between them. This CDR3 is built from 15 residues. The chain's CDR3 is CASSPGTLGDQPQHF. The CDR3 nucleotides are TGTGCCAGCAGTCCCGGGACACTCGGAGATCAGCCCCAGCATTTT.

The rearrangement joins TRBV6-5 to TRBJ2-2; 9 positions agree with TRBD1. In germline, CDR1 is MNHEY, CDR2 SVGAGI. Losses at the gene ends were 6 bases for V and 6 bases for J; bases not matched to a gene: 8. CDR3 length equals 15 residues. This chain's CDR3 is CASSDRDRVSGELFF. CDR3 DNA: TGTGCCAGCAGCGACAGGGACAGGGTTTCCGGGGAGCTGTTTTTT.

This clone showed up just once. The CDR3 sequence: CAISEQDEKLFF. The CDR3, as DNA: TGTGCCATCAGTGAGCAGGATGAAAAACTGTTTTTT. The chain recombines TRBV10-3 with TRBJ1-4; D call uncertain. V dropped 2 bases and J dropped 6 bases, with 4 bases sitting between them. The CDR3 has 12 amino acids. Germline loops: CDR1 ENHRY, CDR2 SYGVKD.

The chain employs TRBV28 and TRBJ1-5, with TRBD1 matching 9 bases. CDR3 length: 16 residues. CDR1 and CDR2 from the germline V gene are MDHEN and SYDVKM. V lost 5 bases, J lost 1 base, and 6 bases stayed unmatched. The CDR3 region is CASSRGTGRSNQPQHF. The CDR3 bases are TGTGCCAGCAGTAGAGGGACAGGGAGAAGCAATCAGCCCCAGCATTTT.

The rearrangement joins TRBV27 to TRBJ2-5, with 14 nucleotides matching TRBD2. This CDR3 has 16 residues. V was pared by 4 bases and J by 10 bases, with 11 bases of the junction left unmatched. Germline V gene sequence: CDR1 MNHEY, CDR2 SMNVEV (reference sequence). The CDR3 sequence is CASSSPGTSGRGLQYF. CDR3 nucleotide sequence: TGTGCCAGCAGTTCTCCCGGGACTAGCGGGAGAGGGCTCCAGTACTTC.